What follows is one T cell receptor beta chain and its context. The germline V gene has CDR1 MNHEY and CDR2 SMNVEV (reference sequence). Between the trimmed V and J ends, which lost 2 bases and 5 bases, there was a span of 13 bases. This CDR3 is 15 amino acids long. The repertoire was sequenced with immunoSEQ multiplex PCR; TCRdb's copy has only in-frame clones and lacks some. The table includes some 70,000 clones, over 80% detected once. The data are from a study of blood T cell repertoires in COVID-19. Study-level information: Acute-phase and convalescent COVID-19 samples originated in the United States, Italy and Spain.

The genes are TRBV27 and TRBJ2-1, with D tentatively TRBD2 (5 bases). This sequence originates from a woman of 80 years or more with active COVID-19. The sample taken for sequencing was peripheral blood. The CDR3 coding sequence is TGTGCCAGCAGTTTAAGACTACAACCGAACAATGAGCAGTTCTTC. It specifies CASSLRLQPNNEQFF.